These 17 T cell receptor beta chains originate from one sample sequenced in a study of blood T cells in healthy people across ages. A second about 6 to 11 cycle PCR used barcoded and J-beta primers. TCRdb re-called the 5' RACE reads through MiXCR, storing one row per CDR3 protein. The table shows 550,000 to 600,000 distinct CDR3 sequences, with under 55% occurring only once. Specimen: blood. These receptors were collected from a man older than 75 in good health.

This clonotype was recorded a few times. The chain joins TRBV7-9 to TRBJ2-7, with D unresolved. V was pared by 6 bases and J by 0 bases, with 9 bases between. The CDR3 has 13 residues. Germline CDR1 SEHNR, CDR2 FQNEAQ (reference sequence). CDR3 nucleotides: TGTGCCAGCAGTTCGGCCAGCTCCTACGAGCAGTACTTC. Translation gives CASSSASSYEQYF.

This chain joins TRBV6-2 or TRBV6-3 and TRBJ2-3; 7 bases are a match to TRBD1. This CDR3 region has 15 residues. CDR1 is MNHEY and CDR2 is SVGEGT in the germline V gene. V trimming: 5 bases; J trimming: 1 base; junction bases outside the gene matches: 6. The CDR3: CASSDPGQRTDTQYF. CDR3 DNA sequence: TGTGCCAGCAGTGACCCGGGACAGCGCACAGATACGCAGTATTTT.

The V call is TRBV15, the J call TRBJ2-3; D is undetermined. The germline V gene encodes CDR1 LNHNV and CDR2 YYDKDF (reference sequence). CDR3 length: 12 residues. Deletions cut 5 bases from V and 3 bases from J, with 6 bases between. CDR3 region: CATSGLTDTQYF. In nucleotides, the CDR3 is TGTGCCACCAGCGGGTTGACAGATACGCAGTATTTT.

This clonotype was observed a few times. The chain links TRBV7-8 to TRBJ2-1, with 9 bases that match TRBD2. Germline loops: CDR1 SGHVS, CDR2 FQNEAQ. J lost 7 bases, V lost 3 bases, and 10 bases had no gene match. This CDR3 comprises 16 residues. CDR3 loop: CASSLSSLAGRNEQFF. The CDR3 nucleotides read TGTGCCAGCAGCTTGAGTAGTCTAGCGGGAAGAAATGAGCAGTTCTTC.

Only a few counts were recorded for this clonotype. The V gene is TRBV5-1, the J gene TRBJ2-3, with TRBD2 matching over 12 bases. Germline CDR1 reads SGHRS; CDR2 reads YFSETQ. J was trimmed by 1 base and V by 2 bases; bases with no gene match: 5. This CDR3 has 17 amino acids. Here the CDR3 reads CASSFSTSGGRTDTQYF. Written as DNA, the CDR3 is TGCGCCAGCAGCTTTTCGACTAGCGGGGGCCGCACAGATACGCAGTATTTT.

This clonotype was counted ten times or more. The CDR3 nucleotides are TGCAGCGTTGCTAGGGTCGGCGATGAGCAGTTCTTC. It translates to CSVARVGDEQFF. J is TRBJ2-1 and V is TRBV29-1; D remains unclear. In germline, CDR1 is SQVTM, CDR2 ANQGSEA. The germline V and J ends were trimmed by 4 bases and 8 bases, with 12 bases remaining between them. This CDR3 is built from 12 residues.

This chain links TRBV7-9 with TRBJ1-4; no reliable D call. Germline V CDR1 and CDR2: SEHNR, FQNEAQ (reference sequence). Trimming removed 1 base at V and 4 bases at J, with 10 bases between. CDR3 length equals 15 residues. The CDR3, as DNA: TGTGCCAGCAGCTTAGGGTCAGGAGATAATGAAAAACTGTTTTTT. Protein: CASSLGSGDNEKLFF. The whole variable domain, remainder taken from reference TRBV7-9 and TRBJ1-4, is DTGVSQNPRHKITKRGQNVTFRCDPISEHNRLYWYRQTLGQGPEFLTYFQNEAQLEKSRLLSDRFSAERPKGSFSTLEIQRTEQGDSAMYLCASSLGSGDNEKLFFGSGTQLSVL.

The chain recombines TRBV20-1 with TRBJ2-1; D is possibly TRBD2 (5 bases). CDR1 is DFQATT and CDR2 is SNEGSKA in the germline V gene (reference sequence). V lost 6 bases to trimming and J lost 3 bases, with 15 bases between them. The CDR3 contains 14 residues. This chain's CDR3 is CSALRRDNYNEQFF. The DNA for the CDR3 is TGCAGTGCCCTCCGACGGGATAACTACAATGAGCAGTTCTTC.

As to this clonotype: This clone may be a read error of a much larger clone one base away. The CDR3 sequence is CASSRDREDQPQHF. CDR3 coding DNA: TGTGCCAGCAGCCGGGACAGGGAGGATCAGCCCCAGCATTTT. This chain links TRBV6-5 with TRBJ1-5, with 9 bases that match TRBD1. The CDR3 consists of 14 residues. CDR1 MNHEY and CDR2 SVGAGI come from the germline V gene. J gave up 5 bases and V 6 bases, and 5 bases lay outside the gene matches.

As regards this clonotype: Given a much more abundant clone one base away, this may be a read error. The chain couples TRBV29-1 to TRBJ2-4; tentative D call: TRBD2 (5 bases). The CDR3 spans 14 residues. CDR1 and CDR2 from the germline V gene are SQVTM and ANQGSEA. The CDR3, as DNA: TGCAACGTGTCCCCGGGGAACGCCAAAAACATTCAGTACTTC. Translated, it gives CNVSPGNAKNIQYF.

V and J are TRBV30 and TRBJ1-2, with D possibly matching TRBD1 (5 bases). In germline, CDR1 is GTSNPN, CDR2 SVGIG (reference sequence). The CDR3 has 14 residues. The V gene lost 3 bases and the J gene lost 7 bases, with 18 bases spanning the gap. CDR3 region: CAWREERDLGGYTF. DNA for the CDR3: TGTGCCTGGAGGGAGGAAAGGGACCTTGGTGGCTACACCTTC.

With respect to this clonotype: It may be a read error: a sequence one base away is much more abundant. CDR3 nucleotides: TGTGCCAGCAGCGCAAGTCAGGACAGGGCTTTCGGTAGCGATCAGCCCCAGCATTTT. Protein sequence: CASSASQDRAFGSDQPQHF. The V gene is TRBV7-2, the J gene TRBJ1-5; TRBD1 matches at 8 bases. In germline, CDR1 is SGHTA, CDR2 FQGNSA. The CDR3 has 19 residues. Full variable domain (rest looked up from reference TRBV7-2 and TRBJ1-5): GAGVSQSPSNKVTEKGKDVELRCDPISGHTALYWYRQSLGQGLEFLIYFQGNSAPDKSGLPSDRFSAERTGGSVSTLTIQRTQQEDSAVYLCASSASQDRAFGSDQPQHFGDGTRLSIL.

The chain carries TRBV7-2 and TRBJ2-7, with no clear D. Germline V gives CDR1 SGHTA, CDR2 FQGNSA. This CDR3 is built from 15 residues. V was cut by 1 base and J by 3 bases, with 13 bases left in between. The CDR3 loop is CASSLGGGIIYEQYF. In nucleotides, the CDR3 is TGTGCCAGCAGCTTAGGCGGTGGGATAATCTACGAGCAGTACTTC.

The V and J genes are TRBV15 and TRBJ2-5, with D perhaps TRBD1 or TRBD2 (6 bases each). CDR3 length: 14 residues. The germline V gene encodes CDR1 LNHNV and CDR2 YYDKDF (reference sequence). V was pared by 5 bases and J by 5 bases, with 15 bases between. Here the CDR3 reads CATSPQGGRETQYF. The CDR3 bases are TGTGCCACCAGCCCTCAAGGGGGGAGGGAGACCCAGTACTTC.

For this clonotype: A read error may produce the germline difference seen at one junction end. The chain uses TRBV12-3 or TRBV12-4 and TRBJ2-7, with 8 positions matching TRBD2. CDR3 length: 14 amino acids. The CDR3 coding sequence is TGTGCCAGCAGATCGAGCGGGGGCTCCGACGAGCAGTACTTC. The encoded protein is CASRSSGGSDEQYF.

The chain carries TRBV20-1 and TRBJ2-7; 8 bases match TRBD2. CDR1 DFQATT and CDR2 SNEGSKA come from the germline V gene (reference sequence). The J segment lost 7 bases and the V segment lost 6 bases, leaving 23 bases of the junction unmatched. The CDR3 is 17 amino acids. Here the CDR3 DNA reads TGCAGTGCCAGACCGATTTCGCGGGGGGCTGGTTTGGATGAGCAGTACTTC. Translation gives CSARPISRGAGLDEQYF.

This chain joins TRBV5-1 and TRBJ2-2; D is perhaps TRBD1 (5 bases). V was clipped by 3 bases and J by 5 bases, with 8 bases between them. CDR3 length: 13 amino acids. Germline V gives CDR1 SGHRS, CDR2 YFSETQ. This CDR3 reads CASSSSGTGELFF. In DNA form, the CDR3 reads TGCGCCAGCAGCTCTTCAGGGACCGGGGAGCTGTTTTTT.